The 3 T cell receptor beta chains below come from one sample, sequenced in a study of CD8+CD57+ T cells in acquired aplastic anemia. For CDR3 and TCR beta VDJ profiling, genomic DNA was the template used. One entry per CDR3 protein results from TCRdb running MiXCR on the reads. The table has about 210,000 distinct CDR3 sequences, 34% seen once. The sequencing sample was made of sorted CD4+, CD8+, or CD8+CD57+ T cells (not recorded which) from PBMCs. These receptors were collected from a human donor in good health, serving as a control.

CDR3 amino acids: CSASTGEADTEAFF. The CDR3 region has the DNA TGCAGCGCCTCGACAGGGGAGGCTGACACTGAAGCTTTCTTT. The chain joins TRBV29-1 to TRBJ1-1, with 8 positions matching TRBD1. In germline, CDR1 is SQVTM, CDR2 ANQGSEA. The CDR3 loop spans 14 amino acids. V shed 7 bases, J shed 3 bases, and the junction held 10 bases outside the gene matches.

The CDR3 region is CASSFSGETQYF. CDR3 nucleotide sequence: TGCGCCAGCAGCTTTAGTGGGGAGACCCAGTACTTC. The genes are TRBV5-1 and TRBJ2-5; D remains unclear. CDR1 SGHRS and CDR2 YFSETQ come from the germline V gene. This CDR3 contains 12 residues. V was pared by 2 bases and J by 5 bases, with 7 bases between.

The chain employs TRBV7-3 and TRBJ2-5; 12 bases fit TRBD2. Per germline, CDR1 SGHTA and CDR2 FQGTGA. The CDR3 is made up of 17 amino acids. With 6 bases clipped from V and 5 bases from J, the junction kept 13 bases outside the gene matches. The CDR3 is CASSTAASGTSGETQYF. In nucleotides, the CDR3 is TGTGCCAGCAGTACCGCGGCTAGCGGGACTAGCGGGGAGACCCAGTACTTC.